This entry lists 2 T cell receptor beta chains sequenced from one sample in a study of blood T cell repertoires in COVID-19. The table came from immunoSEQ multiplex PCR; TCRdb's copy has only in-frame clones and leaves some out. The sample carries about 280,000 clones, around 84% recorded once. The material sequenced was PBMCs or T cells enriched from blood (not recorded which). The receptors here all came from a woman between 45 and 65 years old who had recovered from COVID-19.

The V gene is TRBV7-6, the J gene TRBJ1-4; D is uncertain. This CDR3 has 14 amino acids. In germline, CDR1 is SGHVS, CDR2 FNYEAQ. Between the trimmed V and J ends, which lost 2 bases and 0 bases, there was a span of 4 bases. The CDR3 coding sequence is TGTGCCAGCAGCTTATATGCAACTAATGAAAAACTGTTTTTT. Translation: CASSLYATNEKLFF.

V usage is TRBV4-1 and J usage is TRBJ2-1; 8 nucleotides align to TRBD2. J lost 12 bases, V lost 1 base, and 2 bases had no gene match. The CDR3 extends over 12 amino acids. Germline CDR1 MGHRA, CDR2 YSYEKL. The CDR3 loop is CASSQGSGVQFF. DNA of the CDR3: TGCGCCAGCAGCCAAGGTAGCGGGGTGCAGTTCTTC.